These 32 T cell receptor beta chains were all obtained from the same sample, sequenced in a study of CD8 T cells in Susac syndrome. Reverse transcription of about 0.45 to 1 ug RNA used random hexamers. TCRdb recomputed calls from the immunoSEQ multiplex PCR reads with MiXCR, one row per CDR3 protein. The sample lists 150,000 to 200,000 distinct CDR3 sequences, about 93% seen once, with more than 0.11% in the top ten. The specimen was CD4+ T cells from PBMCs. The receptors were gathered from a human donor in good health.

V is TRBV2 and J is TRBJ1-1; no reliable D call. Per germline, CDR1 SNHLY and CDR2 FYNNEI. CDR3 length: 13 amino acids. V dropped 4 bases and J dropped 0 bases, with 6 bases sitting between them. The DNA for the CDR3 is TGTGCCAGCAGTGCCGACATGAACACTGAAGCTTTCTTT. It translates to CASSADMNTEAFF.

The CDR3 loop is CASSQSGIGGGGNTEAFF. The CDR3 DNA follows: TGCGCCAGCAGTCAATCGGGAATTGGGGGCGGTGGGAACACTGAAGCTTTCTTT. The chain couples TRBV23-1 to TRBJ1-1; D possibly corresponds to TRBD1 (6 bases). TRBV23-1 is designated an ORF whose function remains uncertain. This CDR3 comprises 18 residues. Trimming pared 0 bases from V and 1 base from J, leaving 18 bases between.

This chain connects TRBV5-4 to TRBJ2-2; D is possibly TRBD1 (6 bases). CDR1 and CDR2 from the germline V gene are SGHNT and YYREEE (reference sequence). V was trimmed by 5 bases and J by 3 bases, leaving 14 bases between them. This CDR3 is 15 amino acids long. The CDR3 sequence is CASRSRTGYTGELFF. The CDR3 coding sequence is TGTGCCAGCAGGTCCCGCACAGGGTACACCGGGGAGCTGTTTTTT.

The chain is built from TRBV2 and TRBJ2-3; 7 bases fit TRBD2. V trimming: 6 bases; J trimming: 8 bases; junction bases outside the gene matches: 2. The CDR3 is 11 residues long. Germline-derived CDR1 and CDR2 are SNHLY and FYNNEI. CDR3 amino acids: CASRAGVTQYF. The CDR3, as DNA: TGTGCCAGCAGGGCGGGGGTTACGCAGTATTTT.

The rearrangement joins TRBV29-1 to TRBJ2-7, with TRBD1 matching 9 bases. This CDR3 is built from 14 residues. V trimming: 2 bases; J trimming: 5 bases; junction bases outside the gene matches: 7. Germline values: CDR1 SQVTM, CDR2 ANQGSEA. The CDR3 loop reads CSVETPGQGNEQYF. The CDR3 nucleotides are TGCAGCGTTGAAACACCGGGACAGGGTAACGAGCAGTACTTC.

This chain joins TRBV5-1 and TRBJ2-3, with D unresolved. CDR3 length: 14 amino acids. V was cut by 1 base and J by 2 bases, with 8 bases left in between. Germline V gene data show CDR1 as SGHRS and CDR2 as YFSETQ. As DNA, the CDR3 is TGCGCCAGCAGCTTGAACACCAACACAGATACGCAGTATTTT. Its protein is CASSLNTNTDTQYF.

This chain uses TRBV9 with TRBJ2-1; 9 positions agree with TRBD1. J gave up 3 bases and V 0 bases, and 10 bases lay outside the gene matches. The V gene's germline CDR1 is SGDLS and CDR2 YYNGEE. The CDR3 sequence is 18 residues long. CDR3 sequence: CASSVEFTGTGNYNEQFF. The CDR3 coding sequence is TGTGCCAGCAGCGTAGAATTCACCGGGACAGGGAACTACAATGAGCAGTTCTTC.

The chain employs TRBV25-1 and TRBJ2-7; TRBD2 agrees at 10 bases. Germline trimming cut 5 bases from V and 3 bases from J; bases unmatched to any gene: 4. CDR3 length: 14 amino acids. The germline gives CDR1 MGHDK, CDR2 SYGVNS. CDR3 sequence reads: CASSHLAGVYEQYF. CDR3 nucleotides: TGTGCCAGCAGTCACCTAGCGGGGGTCTACGAGCAGTACTTC.

This clonotype occurred a few times. The chain has TRBV30 and TRBJ2-3, with 9 bases matching TRBD2. V was clipped by 4 bases and J by 0 bases; unmatched bases: 2. The CDR3 has 14 residues. Germline-derived CDR1 and CDR2 are GTSNPN and SVGIG (reference sequence). This CDR3 reads CAWTSGTSTDTQYF. The DNA for the CDR3 is TGTGCCTGGACTAGCGGGACTAGCACAGATACGCAGTATTTT.

The V and J genes are TRBV20-1 and TRBJ1-6; weak D call: TRBD1 (6 bases). The germline V gene encodes CDR1 DFQATT and CDR2 SNEGSKA (reference sequence). This CDR3 contains 14 residues. Trimming stripped 6 bases from V and 7 bases from J, with 16 bases between. The CDR3 nucleotides are TGCAGTGCCGAGGTCAGGGGAAGGAATTCACCCCTCCACTTT. Its protein product is CSAEVRGRNSPLHF.

The rearrangement uses TRBV3-1 and TRBJ2-1; TRBD2 aligns across 7 bases. Germline values: CDR1 LGHDT, CDR2 YNNKEL (reference sequence). The CDR3 has 15 amino acids. J was trimmed by 3 bases and V by 3 bases; bases with no gene match: 5. CDR3 nucleotide sequence: TGTGCCAGCAGCCAGGGAGGGGCCGGCTACAATGAGCAGTTCTTC. Protein sequence: CASSQGGAGYNEQFF.

The V call is TRBV5-1, the J call TRBJ2-3; TRBD1 matches at 9 bases. CDR1 is SGHRS and CDR2 is YFSETQ in the germline V gene. The CDR3 consists of 14 residues. J gave up 4 bases and V 3 bases, and 3 bases lay outside the gene matches. The CDR3 coding sequence is TGCGCCAGCAGCTCACAGGGGGCCCCAGATACGCAGTATTTT. Protein: CASSSQGAPDTQYF.

This clonotype has just one count. The chain couples TRBV5-1 to TRBJ1-5; TRBD1 matches 7 bases. Trimming took 5 bases from V and 7 from J; bases not matched to a gene: 12. The CDR3 has 15 amino acids. Germline loops: CDR1 SGHRS, CDR2 YFSETQ. The CDR3 coding sequence is TGCGCCAGCAGTCCGACCGGACAGGTAGAGCAGCCCCAGCATTTT. Translated: CASSPTGQVEQPQHF. Full variable domain (remainder filled in from reference TRBV5-1 and TRBJ1-5): KAGVTQTPRYLIKTRGQQVTLSCSPISGHRSVSWYQQTPGQGLQFLFEYFSETQRNKGNFPGRFSGRQFSNSRSEMNVSTLELGDSALYLCASSPTGQVEQPQHFGDGTRLSIL.

This rearrangement joins TRBV12-3 or TRBV12-4 to TRBJ1-2; D is undetermined. V lost 5 bases and J lost 0, with 13 bases in between. The length of the CDR3 is 15 residues. The CDR3 nucleotides are TGTGCCAGCAGTCCGACTGGATTAGCTAACTATGGCTACACCTTC. This gives the protein CASSPTGLANYGYTF.

This chain uses TRBV25-1 with TRBJ2-5; unclear D gene. V was clipped by 1 base and J by 1 base, with 13 bases between them. The CDR3 contains 16 residues. Germline CDR1 is MGHDK and CDR2 is SYGVNS. CDR3 sequence reads: CASSEWKRAFQETQYF. Written as DNA, the CDR3 is TGTGCCAGCAGTGAATGGAAGCGTGCCTTCCAAGAGACCCAGTACTTC. The full variable domain, with the rest looked up from reference TRBV25-1 and TRBJ2-5, is EADIYQTPRYLVIGTGKKITLECSQTMGHDKMYWYQQDPGMELHLIHYSYGVNSTEKGDLSSESTVSRIRTEHFPLTLESARPSHTSQYLCASSEWKRAFQETQYFGPGTRLLVL.

V is TRBV2 and J is TRBJ2-1; a weak D match, TRBD2 (6 bases). The V and J ends lost 4 bases and 15 bases respectively, with 16 bases between them. This CDR3 has 12 amino acids. The germline CDR1 and CDR2 sequences are SNHLY and FYNNEI. CDR3 sequence: CASSGSRRGGFF. CDR3 bases: TGTGCCAGCAGTGGATCCCGGAGGGGAGGGTTCTTC.

The chain links TRBV12-3 or TRBV12-4 to TRBJ2-1, with 8 nucleotides matching TRBD2. V shed 5 bases and J 3 bases; nucleotides not matched to a gene: 3. The CDR3 consists of 14 residues. The CDR3 DNA is TGTGCCAGCAGTCTTAGCGGGAACTACAATGAGCAGTTCTTC. It yields the protein CASSLSGNYNEQFF.

This clonotype was found once. The rearrangement uses TRBV12-3 or TRBV12-4 and TRBJ2-3; TRBD2 matches at 7 bases. Trimming at V came to 7 bases and at J to 1 base, leaving 8 bases not matched to a gene. The CDR3 extends over 15 amino acids. CDR3 nucleotides: TGTGCCAGCACTAACCGGGACTACCGCACAGATACGCAGTATTTT. Residues: CASTNRDYRTDTQYF.

The chain uses TRBV6-5 and TRBJ1-5; D possibly corresponds to TRBD1 (6 bases). Germline CDR1 reads MNHEY; CDR2 reads SVGAGI. The CDR3 runs to 13 residues. Trimming took 2 bases from V and 6 from J, leaving 8 bases between them. The DNA for the CDR3 is TGTGCCAGCAGTTACAGGGGGAGTCAGCCCCAGCATTTT. Translation: CASSYRGSQPQHF.

The chain carries TRBV24-1 and TRBJ2-2; D remains unclear. CDR1 KGHDR and CDR2 SFDVKD come from the germline V gene. V was trimmed by 4 bases and J by 1 base, leaving 9 bases between them. CDR3 length: 15 residues. For the CDR3, the DNA is TGTGCCACCAGTGACGCGACCGTGAACACCGGGGAGCTGTTTTTT. Translating gives CATSDATVNTGELFF.

V gene TRBV10-3 combines with J gene TRBJ1-4; perhaps TRBD1 as D (6 bases). Trimming shortened V by 6 bases and J by 7 bases, and 12 bases separated the two germline ends. The CDR3 sequence is 13 residues long. CDR1 and CDR2 from the germline V gene are ENHRY and SYGVKD. CDR3 nucleotide sequence: TGTGCCATCAGGACTCAGGGGAGTGAAAAACTGTTTTTT. Protein product: CAIRTQGSEKLFF.

The chain recombines TRBV5-8 with TRBJ2-6; weak D call: TRBD2 (6 bases). The CDR3 length is 18 residues. The germline gives CDR1 SGHTS, CDR2 YDEGEE. Trimming left V 5 bases short and J 0 bases short, with 18 bases between. The CDR3 DNA sequence: TGTGCCAGCAGGCCGGGGGTAAGGGTCGACTCTGGGGCCAACGTCCTGACTTTC. Its translation: CASRPGVRVDSGANVLTF.

The V gene is TRBV11-1, the J gene TRBJ1-3, with TRBD1 matching 7 bases. Losses at the gene ends were 3 bases for V and 8 bases for J; bases not matched to a gene: 1. This CDR3 has 12 residues. Germline CDR1 is SGHAT and CDR2 is FQDESV (reference sequence). The CDR3 region has the DNA TGTGCCAGCAGCTTCACAGGGGACACCATATATTTT. Translation gives CASSFTGDTIYF.

The V and J genes are TRBV14 and TRBJ1-5; D is perhaps TRBD1 (6 bases). Germline CDR1 SGHDN, CDR2 FVKESK. The CDR3 is made up of 14 amino acids. V was clipped by 4 bases and J by 7 bases, with 14 bases between them. The CDR3 DNA reads TGTGCCAGCAGCCTTACAGGGTCCGGCCAGCCCCAGCATTTT. Encoded protein: CASSLTGSGQPQHF.

The chain couples TRBV7-9 to TRBJ1-2; possibly TRBD1 for D (5 bases). Germline CDR1 SEHNR, CDR2 FQNEAQ (reference sequence). The germline V and J ends were trimmed by 3 bases and 4 bases, with 12 bases remaining between them. This CDR3 has 14 amino acids. The CDR3 loop reads CASSLRDGVYGYTF. CDR3 bases: TGTGCCAGCAGCTTGAGGGACGGAGTCTATGGCTACACCTTC.

The chain joins TRBV2 to TRBJ1-3; D is ambiguous. Trimming took off 3 bases at V and 4 bases at J, with 10 bases between the two ends. CDR3 length: 14 amino acids. Looked up from germline, CDR1 is SNHLY and CDR2 is FYNNEI. The CDR3 reads CASSDSVAGNTIYF. CDR3 bases: TGTGCCAGCAGTGATAGTGTCGCGGGAAACACCATATATTTT.

The chain links TRBV7-2 to TRBJ2-7, with 11 nucleotides matching TRBD1. Germline V gene lookup returns CDR1 SGHTA and CDR2 FQGNSA. V was clipped by 4 bases and J by 3 bases; unmatched bases: 8. The CDR3 is 16 amino acids. The CDR3 DNA sequence: TGTGCCAGCAGCTATCAAGGACAGGGGGCCGGCTACGAGCAGTACTTC. The encoded protein is CASSYQGQGAGYEQYF. Full variable domain (outside the CDR3, taken from reference TRBV7-2 and TRBJ2-7): GAGVSQSPSNKVTEKGKDVELRCDPISGHTALYWYRQSLGQGLEFLIYFQGNSAPDKSGLPSDRFSAERTGGSVSTLTIQRTQQEDSAVYLCASSYQGQGAGYEQYFGPGTRLTVT.

The chain combines TRBV27 with TRBJ2-6, with D unresolved. This CDR3 has 15 amino acids. Between the trimmed V and J ends, which lost 5 bases and 0 bases, there was a span of 8 bases. The germline V gene has CDR1 MNHEY and CDR2 SMNVEV (reference sequence). CDR3 sequence: CASSQPGSGANVLTF. In DNA form, the CDR3 reads TGTGCCAGCAGTCAGCCGGGCTCTGGGGCCAACGTCCTGACTTTC.

The chain is built from TRBV5-1 and TRBJ2-5, with TRBD1 matching over 7 bases. CDR1 and CDR2 (germline): SGHRS, YFSETQ. The CDR3 spans 15 residues. J was trimmed by 4 bases and V by 4 bases; bases with no gene match: 10. The CDR3 loop reads CASSTTTGMGETQYF. The CDR3 DNA reads TGCGCCAGCAGCACTACGACAGGGATGGGAGAGACCCAGTACTTC. The full variable domain, completed using reference TRBV5-1 and TRBJ2-5, is KAGVTQTPRYLIKTRGQQVTLSCSPISGHRSVSWYQQTPGQGLQFLFEYFSETQRNKGNFPGRFSGRQFSNSRSEMNVSTLELGDSALYLCASSTTTGMGETQYFGPGTRLLVL.

This chain joins TRBV3-1 and TRBJ1-2, with a weak D call TRBD1 (6 bases). CDR1 LGHDT and CDR2 YNNKEL come from the germline V gene (reference sequence). Trimming pared 6 bases from V and 5 bases from J, leaving 16 bases between. This CDR3 has 14 residues. The DNA of the CDR3 is TGTGCCAGCAGTAACCGGGACAATGGGTATGGCTACACCTTC. Protein product: CASSNRDNGYGYTF.

The chain employs TRBV3-1 and TRBJ1-5; D is uncertain. CDR1 and CDR2 from the germline V gene are LGHDT and YNNKEL (reference sequence). There are 15 residues in the CDR3. Deletions cut 3 bases from V and 2 bases from J, with 11 bases between. For the CDR3, the DNA is TGTGCCAGCAGCCATGGCCACGGGGGCAATCAGCCCCAGCATTTT. Encoded protein: CASSHGHGGNQPQHF.

The chain carries TRBV9 and TRBJ2-3; D not certain. This CDR3 contains 15 residues. CDR1 and CDR2 (germline): SGDLS, YYNGEE. Between the trimmed V and J ends, which lost 0 bases and 0 bases, there was a span of 8 bases. CDR3 bases: TGTGCCAGCAGCGTAGGCCCTTCTAGCACAGATACGCAGTATTTT. It translates to CASSVGPSSTDTQYF.